This TCR beta chain comes out of a study of cytomegalovirus exposure and HLA in healthy donors (dated by TCRdb to about 2017). Regarding the complete study: An earlier analysis of about 530 of the donors reported about 280 Gb of sequence data and around 100 million unique TCR beta sequences obtained from 180 million or so T cells. The aim of the study was to test whether cataloging public T cell receptors could identify signatures of past pathogen exposure. A later analysis re-examined previously published TCR beta repertoires from hundreds of donors and added high-resolution HLA genotyping to investigate patterns of TCR occurrence. HLA typing included class I and class II loci at four-digit resolution. The T cell repertoires of several hundred subjects were profiled by immunosequencing and related to cytomegalovirus serostatus. To predict cytomegalovirus infection status, the study combined high-throughput TCR immunosequencing, statistical association of individual TCRs with disease status, and machine learning. Of the 300 to 500 genotyped donors, roughly 76% were placed in the genetic ancestry cluster associated with self-reported Caucasian donors. An earlier analysis of approximately 640 of the donors applied high-throughput TCR beta sequencing to assess whether each TCR beta V gene segment acted as functional or pseudogenic. Across under 500 genotyped donors of the cohort, an average of approximately 200,000 unique TCR beta nucleotide sequences per donor were sequenced, and roughly a sixth of those sequences were non-productive. An early release that covered some 640 HLA-typed donors contained approximately 300 gigabases of sequencing data and tens of millions of unique TCR sequences. The later analysis used no new phenotypic data to find candidate immune exposures, relying instead on TCR beta sequences and their occurrence across donors. The number of typed donors differed by locus: roughly 629-640 for A, B, C, DRB1 and DQB1; some 500 for DQA1; 606 for DPA1; and some 430 for DPB1. A later genetic analysis took genome-wide SNP genotypes for about 65% of the 666 donors and used that subset as a discovery cohort. All discovery cohort repertoires had been generated using a single sequencing platform. Along with the roughly 700-subject first cohort, a separate validation cohort of over 90 different subjects was used. About five DR-DQ haplotypes were treated as single units for association and clustering because of strong linkage in the cohort. Donor age, sex, ethnicity and CMV serostatus were compiled together with the repertoire data. Beyond this particular receptor, the publication reports: A further reported finding was that TCR beta sequences accurately predicted the HLA-A and HLA-B alleles for most subjects in the first cohort. Compared with equally common non-associated chains, HLA-associated TCR beta chains in a later analysis were more clonally expanded and had lower generation probabilities. In vitro tests confirmed that a few of the cytomegalovirus-associated TCR beta chains recognize cytomegalovirus antigens. In a later genetic analysis, fewer N-insertions in productive TCRs were reported among donors in an Asian-associated ancestry cluster than the roughly 700-donor mean. Across donors, most TCR sequences were observed very rarely, whereas some public TCRs were present in many individuals. Correlated functional status among segregating V segments might be attributable to linkage disequilibrium, but an unknown experimental factor could not be ruled out. Immune exposure information for the cohort was limited to CMV serostatus. The study listed 164 TCR beta chains as associated with cytomegalovirus. When HLA alleles, especially DR and DQ, strongly co-occurred, TCR associations were difficult to assign to individual alleles. HLA typing was unavailable for some donors at each locus, so association tests used only the typed subset. According to a later analysis, parvovirus B19, influenza, CMV and Epstein-Barr virus appeared linked to several top co-occurrence clusters. A group of highly shared sequence variants was considered likely to be a technical artifact of the sequencing pipeline. It was suggested by the authors that the approach could potentially be generalized to other disease states and immunological phenotypes. Because counts were too low, approximately 18 rarely observed V segments, including chromosome 9 orphons, were excluded from the earlier analysis of fewer than 650 of the donors. Because the 87-base-pair reads could not distinguish some IMGT-functional V segments, including TRBV6-2 and TRBV6-3, those segments were excluded. The cohort was sequenced for TCR beta chains only, and without alpha or paired-chain data the features that could be detected were limited. Specific HLA alleles were associated with over 15,000 TCR beta sequences at a false discovery rate of 0.05 in a later analysis. Cytomegalovirus status was reported to be diagnosed by the classifier with high specificity and sensitivity in both the original and validation cohorts. In a later genetic analysis, a missense DCLRE1C variant was associated with V-gene and J-gene trimming of TCR beta chains, and the association was replicated in an independent cohort. Sequencing depth was assumed to be roughly uniform across donors in the presence/absence analyses, though that assumption may not hold. A later analysis found that TCR association rates varied across HLA loci, with DRB1 alleles showing the most associated TCRs and HLA-C alleles the fewest. An earlier analysis of approximately 590 of the donors showed that most TCR beta V segments appeared in productive rearrangements either about 87% or about 30% of the time, which broadly matched IMGT annotations. A later analysis found that most CMV-associated TCR beta chains appeared HLA-restricted, with HLA associations seemingly driven largely by CMV exposure.

The cohort was made up of several hundred healthy bone marrow donors. All cohort members were sampled while nominally healthy, although unrecorded immune exposures were likely present. The donor tested CMV seronegative, placing the donor among the 300 to 450 seronegative members of the cohort. Each donor provided a peripheral blood sample, and peripheral blood mononuclear cells were used for TCR beta sequencing. The Qiagen DNeasy Blood Extraction Kit was used to extract genomic DNA from the blood cell samples. The protocol used for the library was the immunoSEQ multiplex PCR assay. For the multiplex PCR, a mixture combining 60 forward primers for TCR Vbeta segments and 13 reverse primers for TCR Jbeta segments was used. The CDR3 region of rearranged TCR beta genes was amplified from genomic DNA with a multiplex PCR assay. Amplified TCR beta libraries were sequenced as 87-base-pair reads on the Illumina HiSeq System. The published analysis was carried out like this. In a later analysis, roughly 80 million unique TCR beta chains were counted across the 500 to 700 repertoires, and approximately 9.9 million of these chains were shared by at least two donors. A nearest-neighbor algorithm error-corrected the raw reads and collapsed the reads into unique sequences, merging closely related sequences to remove PCR and sequencing errors. V, D and J gene segments were assigned by aligning CDR3 sequences to IMGT reference sequences. For a sequence to be retained, a match of at least six nucleotides was required to both a V gene segment and a J gene segment. Rearrangements were classified as productive when the CDR3 lacked stop codons and remained in frame with V and J, and all other rearrangements were classified as non-productive. Following IMGT convention, CDR3 was defined as the stretch from the second conserved V-encoded cysteine up to the conserved J-encoded phenylalanine. The earlier analysis of 587 of the donors excluded any sequence lacking an unambiguous match to a single V gene segment. An earlier analysis of some 610 of the donors called V segments functional above 56.7% productive rearrangements and segregating when the between-donor standard deviation exceeded 5%. To diagnose cytomegalovirus status from the catalog of TCR beta chain sequences, a statistical classification framework was built. A later analysis assigned V and J genes by comparing TCR nucleotide sequences with IMGT/GENE-DB human TR gene sequences. Using the TCRdist pipeline, a later analysis assigned CDR3 sequences along with most-parsimonious VDJ recombination scenarios. In a later analysis, every TCR beta chain was defined by the combination of its CDR3 amino acid sequence and its V-gene family, and reads without a unique V-gene family were dropped. To address suspected cross-contamination and a sequencing artifact, a later analysis removed around 590 highly shared, low-generation-probability nucleotide sequences. In a later analysis, a clonal expansion index for each public chain was calculated from normalized within-repertoire ranks of inferred template counts. A later analysis computed generation probabilities with a VDJ recombination model fitted to out-of-frame rearrangements, and checked the results against IGoR. A later analysis scored TCR-TCR, TCR-HLA and TCR-CMV co-occurrence with hypergeometric tests, applying a repertoire-size bias correction to TCR pairs. False discovery rates were estimated in a later analysis by permuting HLA or CMV assignments 20 times. In a later analysis, co-occurring TCRs were grouped with DBSCAN, and TCRdist sequence similarity was added when clustering was performed within HLA-allele-positive subsets. Co-occurrence clustering excluded repertoires with fewer than 30,000 or more than 120,000 public chains, plus five with anomalous nucleotide sharing. TCRdb took this table from immuneACCESS and kept in-frame rearrangements with V and J called. Such tables lack part of the clones; where checked against another copy, unresolved V genes explain under half of the gap, and the rest is unexplained. V and J calls and clone size are copied from that table; D and trimming were computed from the DNA. This sample has 95,000 to 100,000 clones in its table, and around four fifths of those were observed once. The top ten hold about 2% of the sample.

This clone came up a few times. Its target antigen remains unknown. No base quality values were provided; no much bigger clone lies one nucleotide off. The CDR3, cysteine through phenylalanine, is 17 amino acids long. The CDR3 DNA has 51 bases and is translated from base 1. Relative to germline, V is missing 4 bases and J is missing 4 bases, with 9 bases of the junction outside any gene match. The germline V gene specifies SGDLS as CDR1 and YYNGEE as CDR2. This TCR was recovered from a man in his forties in good health and CMV-seronegative. The chain couples TRBV9 to TRBJ2-5; TRBD2 aligns with 14 central bases. The sequencing sample was made of PBMCs. This receptor carries the CDR3 CASSPPPGTSGRETQYF. The nucleotides read TGTGCCAGCAGCCCCCCCCCTGGGACTAGCGGGAGAGAGACCCAGTACTTC. When the CDR3 is completed using the reference TRBV9 and TRBJ2-5 genes on either side, the full variable domain is DSGVTQTPKHLITATGQRVTLRCSPRSGDLSVYWYQQSLDQGLQFLIQYYNGEERAKGNILERFSAQQFPDLHSELNLSSLELGDSALYFCASSPPPGTSGRETQYFGPGTRLLVL.